This T cell receptor (beta chain) was obtained from a study of molecular identifiers for immune sequencing clone quantification. The CDR3 loop spans 16 amino acids. CDR1 is LGHNA and CDR2 is YNFKEQ in the germline V gene. V trimming: 1 base; J trimming: 2 bases; junction bases outside the gene matches: 3. In this sample, this clonotype turned up many times. One entry per CDR3 protein results from TCRdb running MiXCR on the PCR reads. The sample records about 18,000 distinct CDR3 sequences, about a fifth being singletons. Sequencing used naive CD8+ T cells from blood, with Jurkat cell RNA spiked in. Noted subset: FACS-sorted CD8+CD4-CCR7+CD45RA+ naive T cells. This TCR was recovered from a human donor in good health. Some libraries in this study had Jurkat cell RNA spiked in. The J gene is TRBJ2-1, the V gene TRBV4-2, with 9 nucleotides matching TRBD2. CDR3 sequence (DNA): TGTGCCAGCAGCCAAGTAGCGGGAGCGGCCTACAATGAGCAGTTCTTC. It specifies CASSQVAGAAYNEQFF.